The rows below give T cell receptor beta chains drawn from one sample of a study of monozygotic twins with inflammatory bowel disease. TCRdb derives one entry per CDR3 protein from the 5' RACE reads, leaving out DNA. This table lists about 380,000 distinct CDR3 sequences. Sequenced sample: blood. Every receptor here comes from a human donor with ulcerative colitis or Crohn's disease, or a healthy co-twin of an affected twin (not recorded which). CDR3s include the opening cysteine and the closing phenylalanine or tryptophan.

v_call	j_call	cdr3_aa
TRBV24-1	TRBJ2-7	CATRDSFTYEQYF
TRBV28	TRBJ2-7	CASSSAGTALYEQYF
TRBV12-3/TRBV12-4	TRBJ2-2	CATSQGGSTGELFF
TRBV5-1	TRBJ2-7	CASSPGGSGFYEQYF
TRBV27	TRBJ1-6	CASSNEDPRNSPLHF
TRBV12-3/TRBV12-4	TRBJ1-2	CASVEGGGTYGYTF
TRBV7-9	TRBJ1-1	CASSPKQGAKGTEAFF
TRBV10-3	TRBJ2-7	CAITLGQGVYEQYF
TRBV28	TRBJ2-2	CASRSGTSGGVGELFF
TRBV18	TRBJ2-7	CASSQPGAEQYF
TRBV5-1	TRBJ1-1	CASSLQGFDTEAFF
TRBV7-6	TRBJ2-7	CASSLLASGGADLAEQYF
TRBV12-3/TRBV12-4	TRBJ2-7	CATRKTGPFYEQYF
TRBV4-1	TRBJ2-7	CASSQEHRLSSYEQYF
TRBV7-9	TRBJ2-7	CASSLGVYYDQYF
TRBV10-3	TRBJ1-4	CAISLTGPPNEKLFF
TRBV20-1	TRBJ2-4	CSARDAGPNIQYF
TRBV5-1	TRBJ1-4	CASSLTGGGGEKLFF
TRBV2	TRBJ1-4	CASRDRGGRGEKLFF
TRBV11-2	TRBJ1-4	CASSLVGDEKLFF
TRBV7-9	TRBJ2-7	CASSIRDYPYEQYF
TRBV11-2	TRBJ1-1	CASTVTYTEAFF
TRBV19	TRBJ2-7	CASSSGTALLEQYF
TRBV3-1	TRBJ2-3	CASSQDGTSLDKQYF
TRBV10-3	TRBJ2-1	CAISERGDEQFF
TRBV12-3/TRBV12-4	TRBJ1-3	CASSYQGMVSGNTIYF
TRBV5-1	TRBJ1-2	CASSPPGFYGYTF
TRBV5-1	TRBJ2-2	CASSLALAALNTGELFF
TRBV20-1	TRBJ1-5	CSARMTEVSNQPQHF
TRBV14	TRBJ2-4	CASSQVDRLPQYF
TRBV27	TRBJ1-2	CASSLGGQGAVGYTF
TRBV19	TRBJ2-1	CASSPWGEGNEQFF
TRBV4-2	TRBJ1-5	CASSQRDRGHQPQHF
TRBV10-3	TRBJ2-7	CAISESPGQVRTYEQYF
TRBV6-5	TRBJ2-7	CASSYDRATSYEQYF
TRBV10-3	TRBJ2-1	CAISEGSRGEQFF